This T cell receptor beta chain was sequenced for a study of blood T cell repertoires in COVID-19. Sequencing used immunoSEQ multiplex PCR; TCRdb keeps in-frame clones, though not all of them. The sample shows some 300,000 clones, approximately 89% of them seen only once. CDR1 and CDR2 (germline): SGHAT, FQNNGV. The germline V and J ends were trimmed by 2 bases and 2 bases, with 10 bases remaining between them. The length of the CDR3 is 14 residues. This clonotype was sampled from a woman aged 25 to 39 with COVID-19, enrolled during active disease. What was sequenced was peripheral blood. The rearrangement joins TRBV11-2 to TRBJ2-7, with D hard to call. The CDR3 protein is CASSLRRLPYEQYV. In DNA form, the CDR3 reads TGTGCCAGCAGCTTAAGGCGGCTGCCCTACGAGCAGTACGTC.